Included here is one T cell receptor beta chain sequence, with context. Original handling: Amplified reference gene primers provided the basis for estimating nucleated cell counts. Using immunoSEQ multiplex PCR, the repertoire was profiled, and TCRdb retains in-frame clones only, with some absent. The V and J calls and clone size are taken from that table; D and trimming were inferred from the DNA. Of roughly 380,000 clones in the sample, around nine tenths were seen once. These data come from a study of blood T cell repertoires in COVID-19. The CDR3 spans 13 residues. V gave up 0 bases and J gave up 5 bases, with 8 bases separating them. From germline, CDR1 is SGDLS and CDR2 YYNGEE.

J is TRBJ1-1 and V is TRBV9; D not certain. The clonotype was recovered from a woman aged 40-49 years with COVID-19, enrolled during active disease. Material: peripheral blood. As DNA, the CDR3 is TGTGCCAGCAGCGTAGCTACGTGGACTGAAGCTTTCTTT. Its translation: CASSVATWTEAFF.